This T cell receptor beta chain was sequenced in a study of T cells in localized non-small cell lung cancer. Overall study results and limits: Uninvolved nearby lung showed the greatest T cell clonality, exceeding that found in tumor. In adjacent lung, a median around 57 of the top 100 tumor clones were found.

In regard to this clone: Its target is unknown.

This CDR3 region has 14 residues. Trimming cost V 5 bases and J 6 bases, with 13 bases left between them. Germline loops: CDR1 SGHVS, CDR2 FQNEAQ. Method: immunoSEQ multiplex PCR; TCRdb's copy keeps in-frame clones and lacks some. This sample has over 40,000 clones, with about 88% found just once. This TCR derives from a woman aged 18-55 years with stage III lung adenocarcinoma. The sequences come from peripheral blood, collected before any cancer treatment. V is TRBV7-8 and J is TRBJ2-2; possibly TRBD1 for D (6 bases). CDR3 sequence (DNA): TGTGCCAGCAGCCCATATACAGGGTCCGGGGAGCTGTTTTTT. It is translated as CASSPYTGSGELFF.